This T cell receptor (beta chain) originates from a study of cytomegalovirus exposure and HLA in healthy donors. Background on the study: Early released data had around 89 million unique TCRs, all coming from HLA-typed donors.

The table lists this clone with a few counts. Its specificity is not known. A multiplex PCR was run with 60 Vbeta primers and 13 Jbeta primers. Clones were sequenced by immunoSEQ multiplex PCR, and TCRdb holds only the in-frame ones, with some missing. Among fewer than 200,000 clones listed, roughly 89% were seen once. The junction had 11 bases not matched to a gene; V was cut back by 5 bases and J by 9 bases. This CDR3 has 15 amino acids. Per germline, CDR1 SNHLY and CDR2 FYNNEI. Findings and caveats of the study: CMV serostatus stood as the only immune exposure information on hand. Earlier analysis looked at TCR beta V segments, and most were productive about 87% or about 30% of the time. A later analysis found TCR association rates differed by HLA locus, highest for DRB1 and lowest for HLA-C.

The chain couples TRBV2 to TRBJ1-1, with TRBD1 identical over 11 bases. Sample: PBMCs. The sequence was collected from a woman aged 25 to 39 in good health and CMV-seronegative. CDR3 loop: CASSPRRDRGSQAFF. The CDR3 DNA reads TGTGCCAGCAGTCCCCGACGGGACAGGGGGTCGCAAGCTTTCTTT.